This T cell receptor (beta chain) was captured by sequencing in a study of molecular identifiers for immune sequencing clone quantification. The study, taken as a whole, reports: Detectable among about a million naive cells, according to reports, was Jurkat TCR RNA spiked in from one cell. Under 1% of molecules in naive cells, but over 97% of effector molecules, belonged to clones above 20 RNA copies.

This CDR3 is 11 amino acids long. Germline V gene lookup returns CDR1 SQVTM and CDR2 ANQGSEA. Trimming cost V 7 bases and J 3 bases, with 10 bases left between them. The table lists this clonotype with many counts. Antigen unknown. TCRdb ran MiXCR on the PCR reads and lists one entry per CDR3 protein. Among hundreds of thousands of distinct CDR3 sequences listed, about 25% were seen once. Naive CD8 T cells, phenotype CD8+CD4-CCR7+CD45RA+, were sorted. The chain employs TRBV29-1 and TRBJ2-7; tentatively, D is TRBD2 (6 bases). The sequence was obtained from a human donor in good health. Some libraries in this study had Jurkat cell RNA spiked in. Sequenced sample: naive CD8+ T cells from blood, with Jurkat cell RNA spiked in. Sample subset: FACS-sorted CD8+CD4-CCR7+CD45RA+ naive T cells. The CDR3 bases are TGCAGCGGCCGGGACTTCTACGAGCAGTACTTC. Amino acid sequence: CSGRDFYEQYF.